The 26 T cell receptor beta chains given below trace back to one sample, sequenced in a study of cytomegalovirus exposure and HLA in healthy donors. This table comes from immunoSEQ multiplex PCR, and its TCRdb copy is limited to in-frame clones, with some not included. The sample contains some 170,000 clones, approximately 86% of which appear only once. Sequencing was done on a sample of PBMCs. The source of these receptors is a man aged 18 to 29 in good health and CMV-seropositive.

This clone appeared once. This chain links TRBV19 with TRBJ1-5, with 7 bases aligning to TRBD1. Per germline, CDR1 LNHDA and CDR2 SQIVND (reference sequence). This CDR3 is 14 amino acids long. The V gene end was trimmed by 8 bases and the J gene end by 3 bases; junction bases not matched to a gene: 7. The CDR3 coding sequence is TGTGCCAGTGCCCCGGGACAGCACAATCAGCCCCAGCATTTT. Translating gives CASAPGQHNQPQHF.

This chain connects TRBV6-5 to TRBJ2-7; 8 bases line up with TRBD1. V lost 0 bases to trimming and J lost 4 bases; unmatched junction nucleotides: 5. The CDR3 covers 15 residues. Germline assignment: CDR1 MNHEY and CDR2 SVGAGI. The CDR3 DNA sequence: TGTGCCAGCAGTTACTCGACAGGGGATATTTACGAGCAGTACTTC. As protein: CASSYSTGDIYEQYF.

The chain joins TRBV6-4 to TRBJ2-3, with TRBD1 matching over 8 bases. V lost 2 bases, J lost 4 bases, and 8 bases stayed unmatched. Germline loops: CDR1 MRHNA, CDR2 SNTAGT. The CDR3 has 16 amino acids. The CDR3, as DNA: TGTGCCAGCAGTGACGGCGACAGGGGTGGGGCAGATACGCAGTATTTT. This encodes CASSDGDRGGADTQYF.

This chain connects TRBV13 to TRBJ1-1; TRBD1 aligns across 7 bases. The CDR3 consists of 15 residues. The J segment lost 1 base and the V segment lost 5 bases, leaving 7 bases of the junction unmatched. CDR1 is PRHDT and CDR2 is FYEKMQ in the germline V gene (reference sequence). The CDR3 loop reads CASSQAGGGNTEAFF. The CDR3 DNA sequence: TGTGCCAGCAGCCAGGCAGGGGGAGGGAACACTGAAGCTTTCTTT.

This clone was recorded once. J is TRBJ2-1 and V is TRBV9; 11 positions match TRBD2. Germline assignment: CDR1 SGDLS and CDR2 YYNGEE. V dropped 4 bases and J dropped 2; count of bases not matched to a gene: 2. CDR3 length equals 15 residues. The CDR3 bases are TGTGCCAGCAGCCTTAGCGGGAGGGCCTACAATGAGCAGTTCTTC. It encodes CASSLSGRAYNEQFF.

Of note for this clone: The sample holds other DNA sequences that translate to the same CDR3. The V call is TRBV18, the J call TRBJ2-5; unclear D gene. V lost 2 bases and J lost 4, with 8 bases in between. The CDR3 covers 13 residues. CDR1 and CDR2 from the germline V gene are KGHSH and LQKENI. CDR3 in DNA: TGTGCCAGCTCACCAGCCGGCGGAGAGACCCAGTACTTC. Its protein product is CASSPAGGETQYF.

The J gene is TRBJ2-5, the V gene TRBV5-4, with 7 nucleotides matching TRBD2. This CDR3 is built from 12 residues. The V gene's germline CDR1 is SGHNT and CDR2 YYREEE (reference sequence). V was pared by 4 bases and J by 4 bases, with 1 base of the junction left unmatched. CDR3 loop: CASSGGGETQYF. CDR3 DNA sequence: TGTGCCAGCAGCGGGGGGGGAGAGACCCAGTACTTC.

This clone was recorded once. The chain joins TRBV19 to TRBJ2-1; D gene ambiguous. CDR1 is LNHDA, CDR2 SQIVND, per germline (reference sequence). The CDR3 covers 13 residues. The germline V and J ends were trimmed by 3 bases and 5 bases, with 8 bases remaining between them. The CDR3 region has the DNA TGTGCCAGTAGTATGCGGCGCCACAATGAGCAGTTCTTC. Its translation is CASSMRRHNEQFF.

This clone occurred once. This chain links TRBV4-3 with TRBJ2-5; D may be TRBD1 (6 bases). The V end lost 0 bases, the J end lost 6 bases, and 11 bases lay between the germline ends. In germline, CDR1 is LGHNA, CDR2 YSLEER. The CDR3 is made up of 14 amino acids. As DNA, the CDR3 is TGCGCCAGCAGCCAAGATCGTCAGGGGAAGACCCAGTACTTC. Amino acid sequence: CASSQDRQGKTQYF.

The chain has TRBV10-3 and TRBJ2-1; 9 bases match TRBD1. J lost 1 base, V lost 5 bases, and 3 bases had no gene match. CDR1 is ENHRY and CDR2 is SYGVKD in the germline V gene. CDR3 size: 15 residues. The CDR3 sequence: CAISSGQGSYNEQFF. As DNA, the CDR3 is TGTGCCATCAGTTCGGGACAGGGATCCTACAATGAGCAGTTCTTC.

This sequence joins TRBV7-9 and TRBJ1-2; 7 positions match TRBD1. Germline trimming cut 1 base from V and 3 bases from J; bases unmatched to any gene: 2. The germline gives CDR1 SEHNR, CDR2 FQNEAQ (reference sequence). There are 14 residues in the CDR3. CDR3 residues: CASSLEDRYYGYTF. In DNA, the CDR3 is TGTGCCAGCAGCTTAGAGGACAGGTACTATGGCTACACCTTC.

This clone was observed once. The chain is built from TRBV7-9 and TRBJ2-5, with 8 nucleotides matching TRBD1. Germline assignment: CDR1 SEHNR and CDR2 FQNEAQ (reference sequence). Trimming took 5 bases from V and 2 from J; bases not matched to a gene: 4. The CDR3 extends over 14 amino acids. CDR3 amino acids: CASSARTGQETQYF. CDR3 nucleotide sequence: TGTGCCAGCAGCGCACGGACAGGGCAAGAGACCCAGTACTTC.

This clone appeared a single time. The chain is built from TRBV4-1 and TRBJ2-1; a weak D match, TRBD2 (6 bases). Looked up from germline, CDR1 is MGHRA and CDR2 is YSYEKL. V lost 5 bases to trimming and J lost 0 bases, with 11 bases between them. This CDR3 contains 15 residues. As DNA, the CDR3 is TGCGCCAGCAGCTTTAGCGGAAGCTCCTACAATGAGCAGTTCTTC. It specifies CASSFSGSSYNEQFF.

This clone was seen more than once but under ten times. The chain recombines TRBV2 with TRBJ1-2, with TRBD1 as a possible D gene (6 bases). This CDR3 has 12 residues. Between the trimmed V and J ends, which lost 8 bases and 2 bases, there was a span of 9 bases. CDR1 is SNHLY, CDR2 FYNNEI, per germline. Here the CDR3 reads CASWGTNYGYTF. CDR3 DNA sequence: TGTGCCAGCTGGGGGACAAACTATGGCTACACCTTC.

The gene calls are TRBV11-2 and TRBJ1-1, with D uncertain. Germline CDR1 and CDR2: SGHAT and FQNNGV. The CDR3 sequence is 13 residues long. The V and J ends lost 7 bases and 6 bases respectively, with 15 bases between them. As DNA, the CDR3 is TGTGCCAGCACCTGGGCGGGAGTCGCTGAAGCTTTCTTT. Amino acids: CASTWAGVAEAFF.

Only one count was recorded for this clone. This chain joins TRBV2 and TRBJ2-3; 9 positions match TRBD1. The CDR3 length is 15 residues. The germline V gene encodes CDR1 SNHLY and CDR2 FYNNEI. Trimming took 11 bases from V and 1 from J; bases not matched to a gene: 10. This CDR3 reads CAGHRGLGGTDTQYF. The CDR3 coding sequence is TGTGCCGGTCACAGGGGGCTCGGGGGCACAGATACGCAGTATTTT.

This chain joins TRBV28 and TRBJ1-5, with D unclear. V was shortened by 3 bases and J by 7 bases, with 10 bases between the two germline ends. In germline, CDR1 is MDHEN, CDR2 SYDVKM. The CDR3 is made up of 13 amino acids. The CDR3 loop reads CASSFVGGQPQHF. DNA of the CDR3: TGTGCCAGCAGTTTTGTGGGAGGCCAGCCCCAGCATTTT.

The CDR3 protein is CSVEGLTGVTEAFF. CDR3 bases: TGCAGCGTTGAAGGATTAACAGGGGTCACTGAAGCTTTCTTT. The rearrangement links TRBV29-1 to TRBJ1-1, with 7 nucleotides matching TRBD1. Germline assignment: CDR1 SQVTM and CDR2 ANQGSEA. V was pared by 1 base and J by 4 bases, with 6 bases of the junction left unmatched. The CDR3 length is 14 residues. The full variable domain, in which reference TRBV29-1 and TRBJ1-1 provide the parts outside the CDR3, is SAVISQKPSRDICQRGTSLTIQCQVDSQVTMMFWYRQQPGQSLTLIATANQGSEATYESGFVIDKFPISRPNLTFSTLTVSNMSPEDSSIYLCSVEGLTGVTEAFFGQGTRLTVV.

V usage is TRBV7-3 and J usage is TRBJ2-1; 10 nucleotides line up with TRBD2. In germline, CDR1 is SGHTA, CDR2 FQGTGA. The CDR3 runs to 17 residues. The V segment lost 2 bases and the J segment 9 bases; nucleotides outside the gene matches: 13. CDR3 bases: TGTGCCAGCAGCTTACTAGGGGGGGAGCGGGAGGGTGTTGAGCAGTTCTTC. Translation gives CASSLLGGEREGVEQFF. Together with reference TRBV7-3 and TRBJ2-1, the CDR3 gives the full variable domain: GAGVSQTPSNKVTEKGKYVELRCDPISGHTALYWYRQSLGQGPEFLIYFQGTGAADDSGLPNDRFFAVRPEGSVSTLKIQRTERGDSAVYLCASSLLGGEREGVEQFFGPGTRLTVL.

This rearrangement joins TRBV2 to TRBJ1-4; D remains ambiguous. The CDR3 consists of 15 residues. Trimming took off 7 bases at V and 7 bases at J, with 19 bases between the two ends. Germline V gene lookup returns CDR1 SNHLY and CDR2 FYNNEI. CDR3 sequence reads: CASTESGWRSEKLFF. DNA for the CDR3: TGTGCCAGCACCGAGTCGGGGTGGCGGAGTGAAAAACTGTTTTTT.

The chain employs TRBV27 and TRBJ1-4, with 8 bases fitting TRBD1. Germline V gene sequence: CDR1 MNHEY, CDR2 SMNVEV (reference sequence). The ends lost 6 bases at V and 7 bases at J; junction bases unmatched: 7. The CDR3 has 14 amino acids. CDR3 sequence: CASSPQGAREKLFF. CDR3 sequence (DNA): TGTGCCAGCAGCCCTCAGGGGGCGCGTGAAAAACTGTTTTTT.

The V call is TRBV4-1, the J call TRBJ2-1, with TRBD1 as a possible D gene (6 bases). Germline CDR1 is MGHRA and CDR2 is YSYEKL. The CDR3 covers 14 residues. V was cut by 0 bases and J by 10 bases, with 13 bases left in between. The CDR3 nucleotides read TGCGCCAGCAGCCAAGATCCAGGGGCCGGGGAGCAGTTCTTC. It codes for CASSQDPGAGEQFF.

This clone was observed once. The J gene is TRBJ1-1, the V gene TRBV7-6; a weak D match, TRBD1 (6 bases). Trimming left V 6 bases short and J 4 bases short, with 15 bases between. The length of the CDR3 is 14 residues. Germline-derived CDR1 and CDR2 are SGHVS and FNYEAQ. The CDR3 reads CASRQNTGSTEAFF. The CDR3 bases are TGTGCCAGCAGGCAAAACACAGGGAGCACTGAAGCTTTCTTT. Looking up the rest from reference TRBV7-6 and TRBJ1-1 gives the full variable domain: GAGVSQSPRYKVTKRGQDVALRCDPISGHVSLYWYRQALGQGPEFLTYFNYEAQQDKSGLPNDRFSAERPEGSISTLTIQRTEQRDSAMYRCASRQNTGSTEAFFGQGTRLTVV.

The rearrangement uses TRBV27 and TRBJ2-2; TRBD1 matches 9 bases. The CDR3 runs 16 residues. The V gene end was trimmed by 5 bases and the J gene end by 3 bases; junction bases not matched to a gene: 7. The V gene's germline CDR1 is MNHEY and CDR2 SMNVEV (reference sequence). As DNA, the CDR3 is TGTGCCAGCAGTCTCCAACAGGGGGCGGACACCGGGGAGCTGTTTTTT. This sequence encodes CASSLQQGADTGELFF.

The CDR3 nucleotides read TGTGCCAGCAGCCCAAGGGGGCGGGATAGCACAGATACGCAGTATTTT. It codes for CASSPRGRDSTDTQYF. V is TRBV11-2 and J is TRBJ2-3; a possible D gene is TRBD1 (7 bases). The CDR3 loop spans 16 amino acids. V was clipped by 5 bases and J by 0 bases, with 15 bases between them. The germline V gene has CDR1 SGHAT and CDR2 FQNNGV.

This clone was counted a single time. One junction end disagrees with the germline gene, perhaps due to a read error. CDR3 nucleotide sequence: TGTGCTAGCAGCTTAGAACGTAGCGGACAGGGGCCCAACGAGCAGTACTTC. It specifies CASSLERSGQGPNEQYF. The chain has TRBV7-7 and TRBJ2-7; 9 positions agree with TRBD1. The CDR3 is 17 amino acids. Germline V gives CDR1 SSHAT, CDR2 FNYEAQ (reference sequence).